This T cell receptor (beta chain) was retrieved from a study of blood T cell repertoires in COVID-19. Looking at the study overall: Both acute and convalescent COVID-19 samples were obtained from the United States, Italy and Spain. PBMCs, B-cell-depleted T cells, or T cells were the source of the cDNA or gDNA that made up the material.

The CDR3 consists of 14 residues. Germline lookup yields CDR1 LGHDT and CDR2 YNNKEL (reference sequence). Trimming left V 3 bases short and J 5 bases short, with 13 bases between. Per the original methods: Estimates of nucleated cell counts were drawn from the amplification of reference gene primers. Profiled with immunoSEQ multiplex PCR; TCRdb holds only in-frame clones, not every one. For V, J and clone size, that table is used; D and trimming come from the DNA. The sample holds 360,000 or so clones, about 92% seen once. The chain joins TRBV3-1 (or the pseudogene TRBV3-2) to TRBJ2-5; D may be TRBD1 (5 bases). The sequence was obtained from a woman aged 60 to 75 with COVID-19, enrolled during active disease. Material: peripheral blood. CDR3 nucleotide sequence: TGTGCCAGCAGCCACTATGGGGCCGGGGAGACCCAGTACTTC. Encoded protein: CASSHYGAGETQYF.